This T cell receptor (beta chain) is from a study of response to subunit inactivated influenza vaccine. Study observations and caveats: It was suggested by the authors that few new T cells are recruited by each seasonal influenza vaccination.

MiXCR, applied by TCRdb to the RT-PCR reads, yields one record per CDR3 protein. Here the sample spans roughly 780,000 distinct CDR3 sequences, about 18% being singletons. The length of the CDR3 is 17 residues. With 0 bases removed from V and 4 bases from J, the gap between germline ends came to 18 bases. Germline V gene data show CDR1 as MGHRA and CDR2 as YSYEKL. For this clonotype: What it binds is unknown.

This receptor was taken from a man aged 45-60 years who received an inactivated influenza vaccine. Sequencing was performed on PBMCs from blood, taken roughly 5 days after vaccination. The rearrangement joins TRBV4-1 to TRBJ2-5, with D possibly TRBD2 on 7 matching bases. The CDR3 spells CASSQDGGAGHRETQYF. For the CDR3, the DNA is TGCGCCAGCAGCCAAGATGGGGGGGCGGGACACCGAGAGACCCAGTACTTC.